This T cell receptor (beta chain) came from a study of blood T cell repertoires in COVID-19. Germline values: CDR1 LGHDT, CDR2 YNNKEL (reference sequence). The CDR3 runs to 12 residues. V was clipped by 2 bases and J by 13 bases, with 9 bases between them. As processed by the authors: Quantification of nucleated cells was approximated via reference gene primer amplification. The table came from immunoSEQ multiplex PCR; TCRdb's copy has only in-frame clones and leaves some out. V, J and clone size are those of that table, while D and trimming were read from the DNA. In the table there are 250,000 to 300,000 clones, less than 85% of which are singletons.

Sequencing input: peripheral blood. V and J are TRBV3-1 (or the pseudogene TRBV3-2) and TRBJ1-6; D uncertain. The clonotype comes from a man in his 60s who had recovered from COVID-19. Written as DNA, the CDR3 is TGTGCCAGCAGCCAACTCGGGGTCCCCCTCCACTTT. Its translation: CASSQLGVPLHF.